The T cell receptor (beta chain) described here comes from a study of cytomegalovirus exposure and HLA in healthy donors. Overall study results and limits: What a later analysis reportedly showed was that an Asian-associated ancestry cluster had fewer N-insertions than the roughly 720-donor mean.

With 60 Vbeta and 13 Jbeta primers, the PCR was carried out. TCRdb keeps only in-frame clones here, not all; method: immunoSEQ multiplex PCR. There are some 110,000 clones in the sample; 10% to 15% occur only once, and more than 15% lies in the top ten. Nominally healthy donors provided the samples, though records likely missed some immune exposures. In its sample, this clone was seen a few times. Its antigen is currently unknown. V shed 7 bases and J 3 bases; nucleotides not matched to a gene: 2. CDR1 is ENHRY and CDR2 is SYGVKD in the germline V gene. The CDR3 extends over 12 amino acids. This sequence joins TRBV10-3 and TRBJ1-2; TRBD1 matches at 7 bases. The clonotype originates from a middle-aged man in good health and CMV-seropositive. Source material: PBMCs. DNA for the CDR3: TGTGCCATCAACGGACAGGACTATGGCTACACCTTC. The encoded protein is CAINGQDYGYTF.